Listed below are T cell receptor beta chains from one sample, sequenced in a study. TCRdb called the RT-PCR reads again in MiXCR, with one record for every CDR3 protein. The sample has about 680,000 distinct CDR3 sequences; 14% are singletons. Sample: memory CD4+ T cells from blood. The receptors here all came from a female donor in good health, serving as a healthy control. Each CDR3 is given with its conserved first and last residue. A D gene is named only where the DNA matches it firmly. The size entry is marked missing in some rows and otherwise reads once, few, many or a size class.

size	V	J	D	DNA	CDR3
-	TRBV5-4	TRBJ2-4	TRBD1	TGTGCCAGCAGCTGGGGGGACAGGAACAAAAACATTCAGTACTTC	CASSWGDRNKNIQYF
many	TRBV5-1	TRBJ2-1	-	TGCGCCAGCAGCTCTGGACAGACTGGGGAGCAGTTCTTC	CASSSGQTGEQFF
-	TRBV24-1	TRBJ1-1	-	TGTGCCACCAGTGGCAGCACAGGGAACACTGAAGCTTTCTTT	CATSGSTGNTEAFF
few	TRBV29-1	TRBJ2-7	-	TGCAGCGTTGAAGGGCAGGGAATCTACGAGCAGTACTTC	CSVEGQGIYEQYF
-	TRBV7-2	TRBJ1-1	-	TGTGCCAGCAGCTTAGTAGGGCAAACAGGCACTGAAGCTTTCTTT	CASSLVGQTGTEAFF
few	TRBV7-2	TRBJ1-5	TRBD1	TGTGCCAGCAGCCCCTACAGGGGGCTGGGTCAGCCCCAGCATTTT	CASSPYRGLGQPQHF
many	TRBV5-1	TRBJ2-3	TRBD2	TGCGCCAGCAGCTCGGACCTAGCGGGAGGCATGGATACGCAGTATTTT	CASSSDLAGGMDTQYF
-	TRBV11-1	TRBJ2-1	-	TGTGCCAGCAGCATATTCGGACAAGTTAACAATGAGCAGTTCTTC	CASSIFGQVNNEQFF
-	TRBV28	TRBJ2-3	-	TGTGCCAGCAGGTCACAGGACTGGGCAGCAGATACGCAGTATTTT	CASRSQDWAADTQYF
few	TRBV15	TRBJ1-3	-	TGTGCCACCAGCGTTGGACAGACGAACACCATATATTTT	CATSVGQTNTIYF
few	TRBV3-1	TRBJ2-7	TRBD2	TGTGCCAGCAGCCAACGGGGGAGGGACTACGAGCAGTACTTC	CASSQRGRDYEQYF
few	TRBV28	TRBJ1-6	TRBD1	TGTGCCAGCAGTCTGGGACAGAGACTCCACTTT	CASSLGQRLHF
many	TRBV7-2	TRBJ2-3	TRBD2	TGTGCCAGCAGCTTAGATCTAGCGGGGGGGCCCCCCCGATTAGATACGCAGTATTTT	CASSLDLAGGPPRLDTQYF
-	TRBV20-1	TRBJ1-2	-	TGCAGTCCTATTGCCGCGACCTATGGCTACACCTTC	CSPIAATYGYTF
few	TRBV20-1	TRBJ2-7	TRBD2	TGCAGTGCTAGAGCCGGGACTAACACCTACGAGCAGTACTTC	CSARAGTNTYEQYF
-	TRBV5-1	TRBJ1-1	-	TGCGCCAGCAGCTTGGGGGTGGAGTACACTGAAGCTTTCTTT	CASSLGVEYTEAFF
few	TRBV5-1	TRBJ2-7	-	TGCGCCAGCAGCTTGTTACAGGGCGGCTACGAGCAGTACTTC	CASSLLQGGYEQYF
-	TRBV29-1	TRBJ2-7	-	TGCAGCGTTGAAGATCTCAGGCAGAACTACGAGCAGTACTTC	CSVEDLRQNYEQYF
few	TRBV20-1	TRBJ1-2	TRBD1	TGCAGTGCTACCCGACAGGGAGCCTATGGCTACACCTTC	CSATRQGAYGYTF
many	TRBV7-8	TRBJ1-5	TRBD1	TGTGCCAGCGCTACAGGGGCGGAAGATCAGCCCCAGCATTTT	CASATGAEDQPQHF
-	TRBV19	TRBJ1-5	-	TGTGCCAGTAGCGAGGGACCCTCCCCGAGCAATCAGCCCCAGCATTTT	CASSEGPSPSNQPQHF
-	TRBV24-1	TRBJ2-3	TRBD2	TGTGCCACCAGTGACCCTAGCGGGAGTTCAGATACGCAGTATTTT	CATSDPSGSSDTQYF
-	TRBV28	TRBJ1-1	-	TGTGCCAGCAGTTCTAACTGGGGTTTTATTAGCACTGAAGCTTTCTTT	CASSSNWGFISTEAFF
few	TRBV20-1	TRBJ2-5	-	TGCAGTGCTAGAGATACTAGGGGGGGAGAGACCCAGTACTTC	CSARDTRGGETQYF
many	TRBV12-3/TRBV12-4	TRBJ1-2	-	TGTGCCAGCAGTCCCAGGACAGCCAGTCAATCTAACTATGGCTACACCTTC	CASSPRTASQSNYGYTF
-	TRBV20-1	TRBJ2-1	TRBD1	TGCAGTGCTAGATTTCTGGCAGGGGGAACCTCCTACAATGAGCAGTTCTTC	CSARFLAGGTSYNEQFF
-	TRBV4-3	TRBJ2-7	-	TGCGCCAGCAGCCAAGGGGTGAGGGGGGACGAGCAGTACTTC	CASSQGVRGDEQYF
few	TRBV4-3	TRBJ2-1	-	TGCGCCAGCAGCCAAGGGTGGGCGGTCGGCGATGAGCAGTTCTTC	CASSQGWAVGDEQFF
-	TRBV7-2	TRBJ2-7	-	TGTGCCAGCAGCTTAGACAGACGAGCCTCCTCCTACGAGCAGTACTTC	CASSLDRRASSYEQYF
few	TRBV2	TRBJ2-2	-	TGTGCCAGCACCCGTGAGGAGAGCACCGGGGAGCTGTTTTTT	CASTREESTGELFF
-	TRBV20-1	TRBJ2-1	TRBD2	TGCAGTGCTAGAAGGCCCGGGACTAGCGGTATTAATGAGCAGTTCTTC	CSARRPGTSGINEQFF
-	TRBV3-1	TRBJ1-4	TRBD1	TGTGCCAGCAGCCAAGCAGGCAGGGGGTTAAATGAAAAACTGTTTTTT	CASSQAGRGLNEKLFF
many	TRBV6-5	TRBJ2-1	TRBD1	TGTGCCAGCAGTTATGACAGGGGGGCCTACAATGAGCAGTTCTTC	CASSYDRGAYNEQFF
many	TRBV20-1	TRBJ1-1	-	TGCAGTGCTAGAGGGGGACGGGGGGACGCGAACACTGAAGCTTTCTTT	CSARGGRGDANTEAFF
few	TRBV6-2/TRBV6-3	TRBJ2-7	-	TGTGCCAGCAGTCGCGCGCCCGGGACTCCGACCTACGAGCAGTACTTC	CASSRAPGTPTYEQYF